This T cell receptor beta chain was found in a study of early T cells in non-severe SARS-CoV-2 infection. Study outcomes and limitations: Matching results from VDJdb favored anti-spike CD8 responses, leaving private and CD4 specificities undetected.

Worth noting for this clonotype: Its antigen is currently unknown.

Individual cDNA molecules received unique molecular identifiers during library preparation. TCRdb passed the 5' RACE reads through MiXCR, listing each CDR3 protein once. Seen here are approximately 110,000 distinct CDR3 sequences, about 16% observed once, and the top ten hold just over 20%. V was clipped by 3 bases and J by 9 bases; unmatched bases: 19. Germline V CDR1 and CDR2: SEHNR, FQNEAQ (reference sequence). The CDR3 has 17 residues. The chain is built from TRBV7-9 and TRBJ2-7; 8 nucleotides line up with TRBD2. The receptor's source is an adult who was a healthcare worker with PCR-confirmed SARS-CoV-2 infection or an uninfected control (not recorded which). The sequencing sample was made of whole blood. CDR3 sequence reads: CASSFRPDSGVAGRQYF. The CDR3 DNA sequence: TGTGCCAGCAGCTTCCGCCCGGACAGTGGGGTAGCGGGGAGGCAGTACTTC.